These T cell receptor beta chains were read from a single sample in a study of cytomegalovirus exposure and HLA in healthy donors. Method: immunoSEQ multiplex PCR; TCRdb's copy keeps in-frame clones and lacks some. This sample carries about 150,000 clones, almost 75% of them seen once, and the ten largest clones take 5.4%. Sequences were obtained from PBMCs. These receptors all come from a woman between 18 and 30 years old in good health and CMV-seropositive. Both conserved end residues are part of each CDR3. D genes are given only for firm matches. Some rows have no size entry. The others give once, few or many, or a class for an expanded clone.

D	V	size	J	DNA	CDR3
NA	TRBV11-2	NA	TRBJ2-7	TGTGCCAGCAGCTTAGGACAAGGGCAGTACTTC	CASSLGQGQYF
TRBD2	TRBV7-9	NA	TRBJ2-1	TGTGCCAGCAGGCCAGACGCAGCGGGGCCGTCCTACAATGAGCAGTTCTTC	CASRPDAAGPSYNEQFF
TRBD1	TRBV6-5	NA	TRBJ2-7	TGTGCCAGCAGTTACGGGACAGTCTACGAGCAGTACTTC	CASSYGTVYEQYF
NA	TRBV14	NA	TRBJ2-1	TGTGCCAGCAGCCGCCTCCTACAGGACAATGAGCAGTTCTTC	CASSRLLQDNEQFF
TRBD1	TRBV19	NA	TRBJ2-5	TGTGCCAGTAGTCCCCTGTCCGGGACAGGCCAAGAGACCCAGTACTTC	CASSPLSGTGQETQYF
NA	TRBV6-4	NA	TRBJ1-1	TGTGCCAGCATGATCGGCGGGACTGAAGCTTTCTTT	CASMIGGTEAFF
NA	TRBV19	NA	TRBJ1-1	TGTGCTAGTAGACTGGGGCAGTTGAACACTGAAGCTTTCTTT	CASRLGQLNTEAFF
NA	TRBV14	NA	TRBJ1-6	TGTGCCAGCAGCCAAGATCAGGGACTAAATTCACCCCTCCACTTT	CASSQDQGLNSPLHF
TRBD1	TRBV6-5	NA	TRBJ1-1	TGTGCCAGCAGTTACTGGGGACAGGGGAACACTGAAGCTTTCTTT	CASSYWGQGNTEAFF
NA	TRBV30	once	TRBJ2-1	TGTGCCTGGAGTGTTGCGCATTACAATGAGCAGTTCTTC	CAWSVAHYNEQFF
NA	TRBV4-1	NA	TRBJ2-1	TGCGCCAGCAGCCAACTAGCGATCCCACAATATGAGCAGTTCTTC	CASSQLAIPQYEQFF
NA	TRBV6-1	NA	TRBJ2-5	TGTGCCAGCAGTGAATCAGCCCCCGGGGAGACCCAGTACTTC	CASSESAPGETQYF
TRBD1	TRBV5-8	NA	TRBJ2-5	TGTGCCAGCAGCTTGTTTGGGACAGGGGGCGCTGGGACGGAGACCCAGTACTTC	CASSLFGTGGAGTETQYF
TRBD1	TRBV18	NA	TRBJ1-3	TGTGCCAGCCGAGGACAGGCCAACTCTGGAAACACCATATATTTT	CASRGQANSGNTIYF
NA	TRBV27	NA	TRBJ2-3	TGTGCCAGCAGTTTTGAAGAGGAAGATACGCAGTATTTT	CASSFEEEDTQYF
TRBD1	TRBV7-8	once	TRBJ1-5	TGTGCCAGCAGCTTAAGTCGGGACAGACCTAATCAGCCCCAGCATTTT	CASSLSRDRPNQPQHF
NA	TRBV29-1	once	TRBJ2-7	TGCAGCGTTGAAGAAATATGGACAGTACCCTACGAGCAGTACTTC	CSVEEIWTVPYEQYF
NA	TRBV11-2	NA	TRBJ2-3	TGTGCCAGCAGCCCAGGGGTAGGAGCGGGGAGCACAGATACGCAGTATTTT	CASSPGVGAGSTDTQYF
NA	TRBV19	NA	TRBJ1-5	TGTGCCAGTAGCCCCAAGGCGGAGGGACCCAATCAGCCCCAGCATTTT	CASSPKAEGPNQPQHF
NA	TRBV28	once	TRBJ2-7	TGTGCCAGCAGTTCCCCCGGGACACCCAGCTCCTACGAGCAGTACTTC	CASSSPGTPSSYEQYF
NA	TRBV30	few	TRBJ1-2	TGTGCCTGGAGTGACCGACCCGGGAGAGGATATGGCTACACCTTC	CAWSDRPGRGYGYTF
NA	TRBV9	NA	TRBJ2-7	TGTGCCAGCAGCACTGGACAAAGCTACGAGCAGTACTTC	CASSTGQSYEQYF
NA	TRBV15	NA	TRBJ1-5	TGTGCCACCAGCAGGGCCCTCAGTGGCAATCAGCCCCAGCATTTT	CATSRALSGNQPQHF
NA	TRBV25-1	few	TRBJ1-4	TGTGCCAGCAGTGCCGTACCGGTCGGTGAAAAACTGTTTTTT	CASSAVPVGEKLFF
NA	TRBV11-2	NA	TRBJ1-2	TGTGCCAGCAGTCTAAATAGAGACATTAACTATGGCTACACCTTC	CASSLNRDINYGYTF
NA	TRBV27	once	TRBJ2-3	TGTGCCAGCAGCGGGGGAGATACGCAGTATTTT	CASSGGDTQYF
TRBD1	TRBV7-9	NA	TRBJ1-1	TGTGCCAGCAGCCGGGACAGAGGTCTGACTGAAGCTTTCTTT	CASSRDRGLTEAFF
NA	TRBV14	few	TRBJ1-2	TGTGCCAGCAGCCAAGGTGTGCGAGACTATGGCTACACCTTC	CASSQGVRDYGYTF
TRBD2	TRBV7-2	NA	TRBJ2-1	TGTGCCAGCAGCTTAGTGGTGGCTAGCGGGGGTAGAAGAAATGAGCAGTTCTTC	CASSLVVASGGRRNEQFF
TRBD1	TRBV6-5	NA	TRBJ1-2	TGTGCCAGCAGCAGGACAGGGGCTGGCTACACCTTC	CASSRTGAGYTF
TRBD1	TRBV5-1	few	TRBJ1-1	TGCGCCAGCAGCCTAGGGACAGGCCTTAACACTGAAGCTTTCTTT	CASSLGTGLNTEAFF
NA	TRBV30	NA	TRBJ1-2	TGTGCCCGCTTCGTCCCGTCCGGGGGGGATGGCTACACCTTC	CARFVPSGGDGYTF
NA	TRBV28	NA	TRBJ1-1	TGTGCCAGCAGTTTAAGCAGGGGCACTGAAGCTTTCTTT	CASSLSRGTEAFF
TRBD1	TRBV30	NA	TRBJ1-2	TGTGCCTGGACCCGGACAGGGGTCGACACCTTC	CAWTRTGVDTF
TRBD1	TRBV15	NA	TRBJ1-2	TGTGCCACCAGCAGAGATGTAGGGGGCGGGAACTATGGCTACACCTTC	CATSRDVGGGNYGYTF
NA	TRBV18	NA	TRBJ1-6	TGTGCCAGCTCACCAGTGGGGGCAGCAAATTCACCCCTCCACTTT	CASSPVGAANSPLHF
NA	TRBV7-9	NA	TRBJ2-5	TGTGCCAGCAGCCGACCCACAGGACCTGTTCGGGAGACCCAGTACTTC	CASSRPTGPVRETQYF
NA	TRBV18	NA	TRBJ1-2	TGTGCCAGCTCACCACTTCACGGGGAAGGCTACACCTTC	CASSPLHGEGYTF
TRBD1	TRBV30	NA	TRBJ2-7	TGTGCCTGGACTTACGGACAGGGGATACACGAGCAGTACTTC	CAWTYGQGIHEQYF
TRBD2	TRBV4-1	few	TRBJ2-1	TGCGCCAGCAGCCAAGGGGCCATTCTGGGGGGGACCTACAATGAGCAGTTCTTC	CASSQGAILGGTYNEQFF
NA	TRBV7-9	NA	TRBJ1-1	TGTGCCAGCAGAAAAAGCTCGGGGGGGAACACTGAAGCTTTCTTT	CASRKSSGGNTEAFF